A single sample gave rise to the 30 T cell receptor beta chains below, sequenced in a study of cytomegalovirus exposure and HLA in healthy donors. A multiplex PCR was run with 60 Vbeta primers and 13 Jbeta primers. Using immunoSEQ multiplex PCR, the repertoire was profiled, and TCRdb retains in-frame clones only, with some absent. Counted here are 95,000 to 120,000 clones, 67% occurring once; the ten biggest clones make up about 8.3%. Material for sequencing was PBMCs. The receptors shown here come from a man between 18 and 29 years old in good health and CMV-seropositive.

The chain employs TRBV15 and TRBJ2-2; TRBD2 aligns across 12 bases. Germline V gene lookup returns CDR1 LNHNV and CDR2 YYDKDF (reference sequence). The CDR3 is 17 amino acids. J lost 1 base, V lost 5 bases, and 5 bases had no gene match. The CDR3 DNA reads TGTGCCACCAGCGAGGGGGGACTAGCGGGGAACACCGGGGAGCTGTTTTTT. It specifies CATSEGGLAGNTGELFF.

The V and J genes are TRBV25-1 and TRBJ1-6; 12 bases map to TRBD1. The V segment lost 6 bases and the J segment 9 bases; nucleotides outside the gene matches: 6. The CDR3 extends over 15 amino acids. In germline, CDR1 is MGHDK, CDR2 SYGVNS. CDR3 nucleotides: TGTGCCAGCAGGGATTGGGACAGGGGGCCTTCACCCCTCCACTTT. Translating it yields CASRDWDRGPSPLHF.

This chain links TRBV2 with TRBJ1-6; D is uncertain. Deletions cut 4 bases from V and 9 bases from J, with 10 bases between. Germline V gene lookup returns CDR1 SNHLY and CDR2 FYNNEI. This CDR3 is built from 13 residues. For the CDR3, the DNA is TGTGCCAGCAGTGCATTCGAGGGTTCACCCCTCCACTTT. Translation: CASSAFEGSPLHF.

This clone has a single count. The rearrangement links TRBV18 to TRBJ1-2; 7 bases are shared with TRBD1. The CDR3 is made up of 15 amino acids. V shed 0 bases, J shed 2 bases, and the junction held 3 bases outside the gene matches. From germline, CDR1 is KGHSH and CDR2 LQKENI. Here the CDR3 DNA reads TGTGCCAGCTCACCACCAACAGGGGCGAACTATGGCTACACCTTC. Protein product: CASSPPTGANYGYTF. Complete variable domain (other parts from reference TRBV18 and TRBJ1-2): NAGVMQNPRHLVRRRGQEARLRCSPMKGHSHVYWYRQLPEEGLKFMVYLQKENIIDESGMPKERFSAEFPKEGPSILRIQQVVRGDSAAYFCASSPPTGANYGYTFGSGTRLTVV.

The V and J genes are TRBV30 and TRBJ2-3; tentative D call: TRBD1 (5 bases). CDR1 GTSNPN and CDR2 SVGIG come from the germline V gene (reference sequence). This CDR3 contains 15 residues. Trimming took off 0 bases at V and 2 bases at J, with 12 bases between the two ends. Written as DNA, the CDR3 is TGTGCCTGGAGTGTTGGGGCGGCGAACACAGATACGCAGTATTTT. Translated, it gives CAWSVGAANTDTQYF. Using reference TRBV30 and TRBJ2-3 for the parts outside the CDR3, the full variable domain is SQTIHQWPATLVQPVGSPLSLECTVEGTSNPNLYWYRQAAGRGLQLLFYSVGIGQISSEVPQNLSASRPQDRQFILSSKKLLLSDSGFYLCAWSVGAANTDTQYFGPGTRLTVL.

V usage is TRBV10-3 and J usage is TRBJ1-2, with D unclear. Germline loops: CDR1 ENHRY, CDR2 SYGVKD. This CDR3 contains 13 residues. The V end lost 2 bases, the J end lost 8 bases, and 12 bases lay between the germline ends. CDR3 amino acids: CAISEAGERGYTF. The DNA for the CDR3 is TGTGCCATCAGTGAGGCGGGCGAGCGGGGCTACACCTTC.

The rearrangement uses TRBV2 and TRBJ2-5, with a weak D call TRBD1 (6 bases). V gave up 4 bases and J gave up 4 bases, with 19 bases separating them. The CDR3 runs 16 residues. Germline V gene lookup returns CDR1 SNHLY and CDR2 FYNNEI. DNA of the CDR3: TGTGCCAGCAGTGGTGGAACCGGATTCAGGGGAGAGACCCAGTACTTC. Its translation is CASSGGTGFRGETQYF.

This clone has just a few counts. The chain uses TRBV25-1 and TRBJ1-5; 8 bases match TRBD1. The germline V gene encodes CDR1 MGHDK and CDR2 SYGVNS. The CDR3 has 16 amino acids. Trimming at V came to 6 bases and at J to 5 bases, leaving 12 bases not matched to a gene. The CDR3 region has the DNA TGTGCCAGCAGCCGACCCACAGGGGGGAATCATCAGCCCCAGCATTTT. It yields the protein CASSRPTGGNHQPQHF.

The chain is built from TRBV9 and TRBJ2-1, with 8 bases that match TRBD1. Germline assignment: CDR1 SGDLS and CDR2 YYNGEE. The CDR3 totals 15 residues. Trimming cost V 1 base and J 7 bases; bases outside gene matches: 7. The DNA for the CDR3 is TGTGCCAGCAGCGTAAAGAGACAGGGGACAAATGAGCAGTTCTTC. Amino acids: CASSVKRQGTNEQFF.

The CDR3 DNA reads as TGTGCCAGCGGGGGGGTCGGCAATCAGCCCCAGCATTTT. It specifies CASGGVGNQPQHF. This chain connects TRBV6-5 to TRBJ1-5; weak D call: TRBD1 (5 bases). The germline CDR1 and CDR2 sequences are MNHEY and SVGAGI. CDR3 length equals 13 residues. V lost 8 bases to trimming and J lost 2 bases, with 10 bases between them.

A few counts support this clone. The chain has TRBV11-2 and TRBJ2-5; 7 bases are a match to TRBD2. Germline CDR1 and CDR2: SGHAT and FQNNGV. The CDR3 sequence is 14 residues long. The V and J ends lost 3 bases and 5 bases, in that order; junction bases with no gene match: 6. The CDR3 reads CASSFSRGVETQYF. The CDR3 bases are TGTGCCAGCAGCTTTAGCCGGGGGGTGGAGACCCAGTACTTC.

This clone was picked up a small number of times. The chain couples TRBV7-6 to TRBJ1-5; D uncertain. Trimming pared 5 bases from V and 1 base from J, leaving 6 bases between. Per germline, CDR1 SGHVS and CDR2 FNYEAQ. CDR3 size: 13 residues. The CDR3 DNA reads TGTGCCAGCAGCCGTCTGAGCAATCAGCCCCAGCATTTT. It specifies CASSRLSNQPQHF.

This rearrangement joins TRBV5-1 to TRBJ1-2, with 7 positions matching TRBD1. Germline V gene lookup returns CDR1 SGHRS and CDR2 YFSETQ. The trim removed 0 bases at V and 7 bases at J, leaving 3 bases unmatched. The CDR3 sequence is 13 residues long. The CDR3 sequence: CASSLGQGFGYTF. CDR3 bases: TGCGCCAGCAGCTTGGGACAGGGTTTTGGCTACACCTTC.

The chain couples TRBV29-1 to TRBJ1-2; D remains unclear. The CDR3 totals 11 residues. Germline CDR1 reads SQVTM; CDR2 reads ANQGSEA. V gave up 1 base and J gave up 8 bases, with 8 bases separating them. The CDR3 DNA reads as TGCAGCGTTGAAGCTGGAGGAGGCTACACCTTC. Translating it yields CSVEAGGGYTF.

This clone was observed a few times. Other DNA variants within this sample encode the same CDR3. CDR3 sequence: CSARADYGYTF. In DNA, the CDR3 is TGCAGTGCTAGGGCAGACTATGGCTACACCTTC. This chain links TRBV20-1 with TRBJ1-2; D gene ambiguous. V shed 3 bases and J shed 3 bases, with 5 bases lying between them. The CDR3 contains 11 residues. Germline values: CDR1 DFQATT, CDR2 SNEGSKA (reference sequence).

Turning to this clone: This specimen includes other DNA sequences encoding the same CDR3. The V call is TRBV7-9, the J call TRBJ2-3; 8 nucleotides match TRBD1. Germline CDR1 reads SEHNR; CDR2 reads FQNEAQ (reference sequence). This CDR3 is built from 14 residues. The J segment lost 1 base and the V segment lost 3 bases, leaving 0 bases of the junction unmatched. CDR3 in DNA: TGTGCCAGCAGCTTGGGACAGGGCACAGATACGCAGTATTTT. The encoded protein is CASSLGQGTDTQYF.

The chain joins TRBV5-1 to TRBJ1-1; D unclear. The CDR3 is 15 amino acids. Germline V CDR1 and CDR2: SGHRS, YFSETQ. V lost 4 bases and J lost 1, with 14 bases in between. CDR3 nucleotide sequence: TGCGCCAGCAGCCAAAACACGAACCAGAACACTGAAGCTTTCTTT. This gives the protein CASSQNTNQNTEAFF.

A note on this clone: This specimen includes other DNA sequences encoding the same CDR3. CDR3 nucleotides: TGCGCCAGCAGCTTGGCCCTAGAGACCCAGTACTTC. This translates into CASSLALETQYF. The chain is built from TRBV5-1 and TRBJ2-5; no clear D gene. Trimming stripped 0 bases from V and 4 bases from J, with 4 bases between. This CDR3 contains 12 residues. The germline CDR1 and CDR2 sequences are SGHRS and YFSETQ.

The CDR3 coding sequence is TGTGCCAGCAGCGTAGCAGGTGGATCTGAAGCTTTCTTT. It specifies CASSVAGGSEAFF. This chain joins TRBV9 and TRBJ1-1; unclear D gene. The V and J ends lost 0 bases and 6 bases respectively, with 9 bases between them. The V gene's germline CDR1 is SGDLS and CDR2 YYNGEE. CDR3 size: 13 residues.

The chain recombines TRBV7-6 with TRBJ2-7, with D maybe TRBD2 (5 bases). CDR1 SGHVS and CDR2 FNYEAQ come from the germline V gene. The CDR3 runs 12 residues. Between the trimmed V and J ends, which lost 2 bases and 6 bases, there was a span of 8 bases. CDR3 in DNA: TGTGCCAGCAGCTTACGGGGTAGCGAGCAGTACTTC. Protein product: CASSLRGSEQYF. The full variable domain, with the rest looked up from reference TRBV7-6 and TRBJ2-7, is GAGVSQSPRYKVTKRGQDVALRCDPISGHVSLYWYRQALGQGPEFLTYFNYEAQQDKSGLPNDRFSAERPEGSISTLTIQRTEQRDSAMYRCASSLRGSEQYFGPGTRLTVT.

The chain joins TRBV7-9 to TRBJ2-1; D is uncertain. The germline V gene encodes CDR1 SEHNR and CDR2 FQNEAQ (reference sequence). The CDR3 has 16 amino acids. V was trimmed by 5 bases and J by 0 bases, leaving 14 bases between them. The CDR3 bases are TGTGCCAGCAGCCCCGTAATACAGCCCTCCTACAATGAGCAGTTCTTC. It specifies CASSPVIQPSYNEQFF.

The chain has TRBV9 and TRBJ2-2; 7 bases line up with TRBD2. CDR3 length: 15 amino acids. Germline assignment: CDR1 SGDLS and CDR2 YYNGEE. V lost 8 bases, J lost 1 base, and 8 bases stayed unmatched. CDR3 loop: CASYGASGNTGELFF. The CDR3 bases are TGTGCCAGTTATGGGGCTAGCGGGAACACCGGGGAGCTGTTTTTT.

This clone was seen just once. The V call is TRBV28, the J call TRBJ2-3; 7 nucleotides agree with TRBD1. After removal of 1 base from V and 4 bases from J, the junction contained 5 bases not matched to a gene. Germline V lookup: CDR1 MDHEN, CDR2 SYDVKM. The CDR3 sequence is 15 residues long. The CDR3 bases are TGTGCCAGCAGTTTATCCGGGGACAGCGCAGATACGCAGTATTTT. The encoded protein is CASSLSGDSADTQYF.

As for this clone: Other DNA sequences from this sample encode an identical CDR3 as well. The chain couples TRBV18 to TRBJ1-1; TRBD1 agrees at 7 bases. CDR1 is KGHSH and CDR2 is LQKENI in the germline V gene. The CDR3 spans 14 residues. J was trimmed by 0 bases and V by 3 bases; bases with no gene match: 1. CDR3 sequence: CASSPGQMNTEAFF. CDR3 nucleotides: TGTGCCAGCTCACCGGGACAGATGAACACTGAAGCTTTCTTT.

The chain combines TRBV5-1 with TRBJ2-5, with D hard to call. Trimming removed 2 bases from V and 0 bases from J, with 5 bases in between. CDR3 length: 13 residues. Germline V gene sequence: CDR1 SGHRS, CDR2 YFSETQ. The CDR3 sequence: CASSFNYQETQYF. CDR3 nucleotides: TGCGCCAGCAGCTTCAATTACCAAGAGACCCAGTACTTC.

The chain has TRBV5-1 and TRBJ1-1; D is perhaps TRBD1 (5 bases). With 2 bases removed from V and 1 base from J, the gap between germline ends came to 9 bases. The CDR3 sequence is 14 residues long. From germline, CDR1 is SGHRS and CDR2 YFSETQ. The CDR3 bases are TGCGCCAGCAGCTTCGCCAGGGCGAACACTGAAGCTTTCTTT. Residues: CASSFARANTEAFF.

The CDR3 DNA is TGCGCCAGCAGTTGGGACACGTCGGGGAAAGAAAAACTGTTTTTT. Its protein is CASSWDTSGKEKLFF. The J gene is TRBJ1-4, the V gene TRBV5-1; D is possibly TRBD1 (6 bases). Germline V gene lookup returns CDR1 SGHRS and CDR2 YFSETQ. The CDR3 length is 15 residues. Trimming took 5 bases from V and 8 from J, leaving 19 bases between them.

The rearrangement uses TRBV5-1 and TRBJ2-3; TRBD2 is a possible D gene (5 bases). The V gene lost 1 base and the J gene lost 1 base, with 10 bases spanning the gap. The CDR3 consists of 15 residues. Per germline, CDR1 SGHRS and CDR2 YFSETQ. The CDR3 bases are TGCGCCAGCAGCTTGCGGGGAGACGGCACAGATACGCAGTATTTT. Translated: CASSLRGDGTDTQYF. The whole variable domain, remainder taken from reference TRBV5-1 and TRBJ2-3, is KAGVTQTPRYLIKTRGQQVTLSCSPISGHRSVSWYQQTPGQGLQFLFEYFSETQRNKGNFPGRFSGRQFSNSRSEMNVSTLELGDSALYLCASSLRGDGTDTQYFGPGTRLTVL.

The genes are TRBV7-9 and TRBJ2-5, with 7 bases that match TRBD2. Looked up from germline, CDR1 is SEHNR and CDR2 is FQNEAQ (reference sequence). The V segment lost 1 base and the J segment 14 bases; nucleotides outside the gene matches: 10. The CDR3 loop spans 13 amino acids. The CDR3 spells CASSLGGEGTGYF. The CDR3 nucleotides read TGTGCCAGCAGCTTAGGAGGGGAGGGAACAGGCTACTTC.

J is TRBJ2-5 and V is TRBV7-2; 13 bases align to TRBD2. J lost 9 bases, V lost 4 bases, and 8 bases had no gene match. CDR3 size: 15 residues. Germline CDR1 SGHTA, CDR2 FQGNSA. CDR3 amino acids: CASSSRTSGGRAQYF. CDR3 nucleotide sequence: TGTGCCAGCAGCTCCCGGACTAGCGGGGGCCGGGCCCAGTACTTC.